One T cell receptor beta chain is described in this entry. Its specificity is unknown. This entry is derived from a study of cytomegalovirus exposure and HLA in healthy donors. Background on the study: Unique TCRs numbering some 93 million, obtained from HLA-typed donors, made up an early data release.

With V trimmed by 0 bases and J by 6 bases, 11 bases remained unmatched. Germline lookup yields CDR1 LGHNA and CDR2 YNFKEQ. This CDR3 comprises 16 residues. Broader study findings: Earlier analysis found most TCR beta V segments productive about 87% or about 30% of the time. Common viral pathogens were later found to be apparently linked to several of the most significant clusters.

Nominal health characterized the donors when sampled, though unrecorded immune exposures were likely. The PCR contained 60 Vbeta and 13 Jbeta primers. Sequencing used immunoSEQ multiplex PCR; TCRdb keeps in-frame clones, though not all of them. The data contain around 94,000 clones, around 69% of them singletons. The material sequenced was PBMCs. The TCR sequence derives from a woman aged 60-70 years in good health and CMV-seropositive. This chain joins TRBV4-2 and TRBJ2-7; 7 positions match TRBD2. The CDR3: CASSQDSWGGDREQYF. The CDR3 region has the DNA TGTGCCAGCAGCCAAGATTCGTGGGGGGGGGACCGCGAGCAGTACTTC.